This T cell receptor beta chain was sequenced in a study of identical twins. General study points: Donors were not followed over many years; analysis was cross-sectional. Fewer insertions characterized abundant cord blood beta clonotypes, whereas memory repertoires showed none. Excess sharing between twins was weaker in beta out-of-frame sequences.

Points on this clonotype: As yet, its antigen is unknown.

TCRdb recomputed calls from the 5' RACE reads with MiXCR, one row per CDR3 protein. The repertoire has roughly 350,000 distinct CDR3 sequences, 7% to 9.5% of them found once; the top ten carry over 7%. Germline loops: CDR1 DFQATT, CDR2 SNEGSKA (reference sequence). The V gene end was trimmed by 6 bases and the J gene end by 7 bases; junction bases not matched to a gene: 5. This CDR3 comprises 12 residues. The chain joins TRBV20-1 to TRBJ2-2; 7 nucleotides agree with TRBD1. Specimen: naive T cells sorted from blood. The TCR originated in a woman between 50 and 59 years old in good health. The CDR3 protein is CSARQGGGELFF. The CDR3 coding sequence is TGCAGTGCGAGACAGGGTGGCGGGGAGCTGTTTTTT.